This entry lists 21 T cell receptor beta chains sequenced from one sample in a study of metastatic and nonmetastatic thyroid tumors (dated by TCRdb to the early 2020s). None of the patients had been given any treatment before thyroid surgery. Libraries were prepared through PCR. Sequencing relied on an Illumina HiSeq 4000. TCRdb reprocessed the public reads (quality trimming at Q25 with fastp, clone calling with MiXCR) and kept in-frame beta chains. Recorded for this sample are 30,000 to 35,000 clones; 25% to 35% of them occurred a single time. Of the sample, approximately 28% is held by the ten largest clones. The source material was blood. The receptors derive from a female donor with papillary thyroid cancer or a benign thyroid nodule (not recorded which). Some clones in this sample may be carry-over from other donors' samples.

This chain connects TRBV6-1 to TRBJ2-7; TRBD1 aligns across 7 bases. The V gene's germline CDR1 is MNHNS and CDR2 SASEGT. The CDR3 loop spans 14 amino acids. The V segment lost 7 bases and the J segment 3 bases; nucleotides outside the gene matches: 9. CDR3 in DNA: TGTGCCAGCATAGTCCAGGGGGTACACTACGAGCAGTACTTC. It yields the protein CASIVQGVHYEQYF.

This clone was counted many times. The junction departs from germline at one end; a sequencing error may be responsible. CDR3 nucleotide sequence: TGTGCCGGCAGGGTCTCTGGAAACACCATATATTTT. Translating gives CAGRVSGNTIYF. V usage is TRBV12-3 or TRBV12-4 and J usage is TRBJ1-3, with TRBD1 as a possible D gene (5 bases). The CDR3 length is 12 residues.

A few counts support this clone. This sequence joins TRBV28 and TRBJ1-1, with 8 positions matching TRBD1. The CDR3 totals 15 residues. The V and J ends lost 6 bases and 0 bases, in that order; junction bases with no gene match: 6. Germline lookup yields CDR1 MDHEN and CDR2 SYDVKM. The CDR3 DNA sequence: TGTGCCAGCAGGGAGGGACAGGCAATGAACACTGAAGCTTTCTTT. Its protein is CASREGQAMNTEAFF.

This clone appeared many times. The chain couples TRBV5-5 to TRBJ2-7; possibly TRBD1 for D (5 bases). The germline gives CDR1 SGHKS, CDR2 YYEKEE (reference sequence). The V and J ends lost 1 base and 3 bases respectively, with 8 bases between them. The CDR3 contains 13 residues. The CDR3 sequence is CASSLSTVYEQYF. CDR3 nucleotide sequence: TGTGCCAGCAGCTTGTCGACAGTCTACGAGCAGTACTTC.

A remark on this clone: This may come from a read error, since a much larger clone is one base off. This rearrangement joins TRBV19 to TRBJ2-7; D is possibly TRBD2 (6 bases). With 6 bases removed from V and 3 bases from J, the gap between germline ends came to 9 bases. The CDR3 spans 12 residues. Germline lookup yields CDR1 LNHDA and CDR2 SQIVND (reference sequence). The CDR3 DNA follows: TGTGCCAGTAGGGGGGACTTCTACGAGCAGTACTTC. This encodes CASRGDFYEQYF.

At least ten counts were recorded for this clone. The gene calls are TRBV11-2 and TRBJ2-7; 11 nucleotides line up with TRBD2. Trimming at V came to 5 bases and at J to 5 bases, leaving 5 bases not matched to a gene. CDR1 is SGHAT, CDR2 FQNNGV, per germline. CDR3 length: 14 residues. CDR3 coding DNA: TGTGCCAGCAGCCCTACTAGCGGGAGAGACGAGCAGTACTTC. Protein: CASSPTSGRDEQYF.

The chain couples TRBV20-1 to TRBJ2-1; D remains unclear. This CDR3 has 13 residues. The ends were cut back, 0 bases at V and 6 bases at J, with 9 bases in the middle. CDR1 is DFQATT, CDR2 SNEGSKA, per germline (reference sequence). This CDR3 reads CSAREAGTNEQFF. The DNA of the CDR3 is TGCAGTGCTAGAGAGGCAGGAACCAATGAGCAGTTCTTC.

The chain combines TRBV3-1 with TRBJ2-7; the D is unclear. The length of the CDR3 is 14 residues. The ends were cut back, 0 bases at V and 4 bases at J, with 10 bases in the middle. Germline V lookup: CDR1 LGHDT, CDR2 YNNKEL (reference sequence). The chain's CDR3 is CASSQDLLGYEQYF. The CDR3, as DNA: TGTGCCAGCAGCCAAGATCTTTTGGGTTACGAGCAGTACTTC.

V usage is TRBV5-1 and J usage is TRBJ1-4; 7 bases fit TRBD1. The CDR3 has 14 amino acids. CDR1 is SGHRS and CDR2 is YFSETQ in the germline V gene. The ends lost 5 bases at V and 9 bases at J; junction bases unmatched: 10. CDR3 sequence: CASSTGERFQKLFF. The CDR3 region has the DNA TGCGCCAGCAGTACAGGGGAGAGGTTTCAAAAACTGTTTTTT.

The V call is TRBV6-2 or TRBV6-3, the J call TRBJ2-1; 12 bases match TRBD2. V gave up 0 bases and J gave up 4 bases; unmatched junction bases: 4. The CDR3 runs to 17 residues. CDR1 and CDR2 from the germline V gene are MNHEY and SVGEGT. The CDR3 coding sequence is TGTGCCAGCAGTTACTCCGGACTAGCGGGAATATACAATGAGCAGTTCTTC. This encodes CASSYSGLAGIYNEQFF.

The sample holds many counts of this clone. The chain uses TRBV5-1 and TRBJ2-5; either TRBD1 or TRBD2 may supply D (5 bases each). Germline values: CDR1 SGHRS, CDR2 YFSETQ. The CDR3 length is 13 residues. The V end was cut by 7 bases, the J end by 2 bases, with 12 bases between. CDR3 bases: TGCGCCAGCGGGACGGTGGGGCAAGAGACCCAGTACTTC. Protein product: CASGTVGQETQYF.

CDR3 sequence: CASSLLAGDTDTQYF. The CDR3 DNA follows: TGTGCCAGCAGCTTACTGGCGGGGGACACAGATACGCAGTATTTT. The V gene is TRBV7-3, the J gene TRBJ2-3; 7 bases are a match to TRBD2. The CDR3 has 15 amino acids. Germline V gives CDR1 SGHTA, CDR2 FQGTGA. V was pared by 2 bases and J by 2 bases, with 4 bases of the junction left unmatched.

This clone was picked up many times. One base away lies a much larger clone, so this may be a sequencing read error. This rearrangement joins TRBV6-2 or TRBV6-3 to TRBJ2-1; D gene uncertain. The germline V and J ends were trimmed by 8 bases and 2 bases, with 13 bases remaining between them. This CDR3 has 14 amino acids. In germline, CDR1 is MNHEY, CDR2 SVGEGT. DNA for the CDR3: TGTGCCAGCTCCTGGCCGAGCACCTACAATGAGCAGTTCTTC. The encoded protein is CASSWPSTYNEQFF.

The chain joins TRBV14 to TRBJ2-1; maybe TRBD2 (5 bases). Trimming removed 0 bases from V and 9 bases from J, with 6 bases in between. The CDR3 is 12 residues long. Germline loops: CDR1 SGHDN, CDR2 FVKESK. This CDR3 is CASSQDRGEQFF. The DNA for the CDR3 is TGTGCCAGCAGCCAAGATCGGGGTGAGCAGTTCTTC.

The chain uses TRBV20-1 and TRBJ1-2; no clear D. CDR3 size: 15 residues. The ends were cut back, 3 bases at V and 4 bases at J, with 18 bases in the middle. Germline V gene lookup returns CDR1 DFQATT and CDR2 SNEGSKA (reference sequence). Here the CDR3 reads CSASPEKGRGYGYTF. The DNA for the CDR3 is TGCAGTGCTAGCCCGGAGAAAGGACGCGGCTATGGCTACACCTTC.

Worth noting for this clone: A much larger clone is a single base away; this may be a read error. The sample holds other DNA sequences that translate to the same CDR3. The gene calls are TRBV3-1 and TRBJ2-7; D possibly corresponds to TRBD2 (5 bases). Germline CDR1 is LGHDT and CDR2 is YNNKEL (reference sequence). The CDR3 extends over 11 amino acids. CDR3 in amino acids: CASSLREEQYF. For the CDR3, the DNA is TGCGCCAGTAGCCTAAGGGAGGAGCAGTACTTC.

This chain joins TRBV9 and TRBJ2-2; tentatively, D is TRBD2 (6 bases). Trimming took off 10 bases at V and 3 bases at J, with 13 bases between the two ends. There are 13 residues in the CDR3. Germline V lookup: CDR1 SGDLS, CDR2 YYNGEE. The CDR3 loop reads CAGGASDTGELFF. The CDR3, as DNA: TGTGCCGGCGGGGCTAGCGACACCGGGGAGCTGTTTTTT.

As to this clone: Other nucleotide sequences in the sample specify the same CDR3. The rearrangement joins TRBV6-1 to TRBJ2-1, with no clear D. The germline CDR1 and CDR2 sequences are MNHNS and SASEGT. The germline V and J ends were trimmed by 3 bases and 6 bases, with 12 bases remaining between them. The CDR3 is 14 residues long. CDR3: CASSDSGDLNEQFF. CDR3 bases: TGTGCCAGCAGTGACTCCGGCGATCTCAATGAGCAGTTCTTC.

This clone is categorized as medium-sized. The V gene is TRBV2, the J gene TRBJ2-7; TRBD2 aligns across 12 bases. This CDR3 is built from 15 residues. Germline V lookup: CDR1 SNHLY, CDR2 FYNNEI. J lost 4 bases, V lost 6 bases, and 7 bases had no gene match. As DNA, the CDR3 is TGTGCCAGCAGGAGGACTAGCGGGGATTTTTACGAGCAGTACTTC. Residues: CASRRTSGDFYEQYF.

Sample share makes this clone medium-sized. The gene calls are TRBV6-2 or TRBV6-3 and TRBJ2-3; 7 bases agree with TRBD2. Germline CDR1 MNHEY, CDR2 SVGEGT. V lost 1 base, J lost 4 bases, and 8 bases stayed unmatched. The CDR3 has 16 amino acids. CDR3 loop: CASSYFTGGRPDTQYF. The CDR3 nucleotides read TGTGCCAGCAGTTACTTTACTGGCGGGAGACCAGATACGCAGTATTTT.

Ten or more counts support this clone. The rearrangement joins TRBV6-2 or TRBV6-3 to TRBJ2-4; 8 nucleotides agree with TRBD2. CDR1 MNHEY and CDR2 SVGEGT come from the germline V gene. Trimming took 7 bases from V and 7 from J; bases not matched to a gene: 15. The CDR3 consists of 16 residues. CDR3 loop: CASNRVRGGELNIQYF. CDR3 in DNA: TGTGCCAGCAATCGAGTTCGGGGGGGTGAGCTTAACATTCAGTACTTC.